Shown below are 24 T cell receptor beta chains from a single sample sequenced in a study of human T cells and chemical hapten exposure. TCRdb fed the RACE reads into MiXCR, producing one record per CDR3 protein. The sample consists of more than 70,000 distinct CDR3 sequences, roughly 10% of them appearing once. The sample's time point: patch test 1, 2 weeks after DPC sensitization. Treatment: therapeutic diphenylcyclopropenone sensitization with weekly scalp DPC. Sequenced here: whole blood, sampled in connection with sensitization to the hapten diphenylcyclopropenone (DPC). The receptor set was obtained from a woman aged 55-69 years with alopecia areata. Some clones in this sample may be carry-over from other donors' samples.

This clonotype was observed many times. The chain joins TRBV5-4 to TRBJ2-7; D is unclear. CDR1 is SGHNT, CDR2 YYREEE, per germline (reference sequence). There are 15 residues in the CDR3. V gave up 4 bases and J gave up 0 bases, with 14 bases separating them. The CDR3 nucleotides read TGTGCCAGCAGCCCTCCCGGCGAGTTCTCCTACGAGCAGTACTTC. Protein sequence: CASSPPGEFSYEQYF.

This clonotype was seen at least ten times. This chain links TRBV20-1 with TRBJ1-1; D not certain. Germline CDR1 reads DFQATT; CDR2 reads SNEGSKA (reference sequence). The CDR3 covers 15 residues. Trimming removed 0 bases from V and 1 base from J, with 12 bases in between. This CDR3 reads CSARDPQGWNTEAFF. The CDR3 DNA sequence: TGCAGTGCTAGAGATCCACAAGGGTGGAACACTGAAGCTTTCTTT.

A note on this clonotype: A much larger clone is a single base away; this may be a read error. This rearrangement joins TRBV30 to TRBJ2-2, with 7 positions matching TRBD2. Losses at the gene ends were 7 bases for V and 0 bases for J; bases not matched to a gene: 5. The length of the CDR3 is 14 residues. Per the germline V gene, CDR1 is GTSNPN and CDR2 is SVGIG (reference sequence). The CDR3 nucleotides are TGTGCCTTCATACGGGGGGCGAACACCGGGGAGCTGTTTTTT. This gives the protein CAFIRGANTGELFF.

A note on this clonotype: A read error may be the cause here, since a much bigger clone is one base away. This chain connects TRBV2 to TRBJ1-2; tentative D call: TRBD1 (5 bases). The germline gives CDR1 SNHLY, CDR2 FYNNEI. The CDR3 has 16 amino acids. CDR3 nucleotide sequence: TGTGCCAGCATCGGAGGAAGGGGCGCCTCTAACTATGGCTTCACCTTC. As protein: CASIGGRGASNYGFTF. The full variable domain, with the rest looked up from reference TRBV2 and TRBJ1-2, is EPEVTQTPSHQVTQMGQEVILRCVPISNHLYFYWYRQILGQKVEFLVSFYNNEISEKSEIFDDQFSVERPDGSNFTLKIRSTKLEDSAMYFCASIGGRGASNYGFTFGSGTRLTVV.

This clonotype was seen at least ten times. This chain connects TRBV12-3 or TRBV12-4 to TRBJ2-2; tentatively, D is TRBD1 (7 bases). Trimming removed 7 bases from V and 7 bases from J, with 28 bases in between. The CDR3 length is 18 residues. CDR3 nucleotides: TGTGCCAGCACCCCACCGTTGAGACAGGGAGGCGGGAACGGGGAGCTGTTTTTT. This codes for CASTPPLRQGGGNGELFF.

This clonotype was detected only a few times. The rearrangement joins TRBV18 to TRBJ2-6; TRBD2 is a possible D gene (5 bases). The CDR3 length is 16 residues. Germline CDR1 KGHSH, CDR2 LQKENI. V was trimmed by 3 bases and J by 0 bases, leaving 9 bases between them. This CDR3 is CASSPAGSSGANVLTF. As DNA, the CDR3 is TGTGCCAGCTCACCGGCGGGTTCCTCTGGGGCCAACGTCCTGACTTTC.

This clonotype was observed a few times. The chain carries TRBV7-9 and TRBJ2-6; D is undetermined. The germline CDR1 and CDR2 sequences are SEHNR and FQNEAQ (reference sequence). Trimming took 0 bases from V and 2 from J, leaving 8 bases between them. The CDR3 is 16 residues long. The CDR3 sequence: CASSLAAVAGANVLTF. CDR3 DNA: TGTGCCAGCAGCTTAGCGGCGGTTGCTGGGGCCAACGTCCTGACTTTC.

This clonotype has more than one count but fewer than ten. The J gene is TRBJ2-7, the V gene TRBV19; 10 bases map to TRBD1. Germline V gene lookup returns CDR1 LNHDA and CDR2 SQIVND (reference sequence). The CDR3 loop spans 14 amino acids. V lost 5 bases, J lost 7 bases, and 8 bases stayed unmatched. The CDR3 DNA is TGTGCCAGTAGTCGGACAGGGGGTTTGAGGGAGCAGTACTTC. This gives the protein CASSRTGGLREQYF.

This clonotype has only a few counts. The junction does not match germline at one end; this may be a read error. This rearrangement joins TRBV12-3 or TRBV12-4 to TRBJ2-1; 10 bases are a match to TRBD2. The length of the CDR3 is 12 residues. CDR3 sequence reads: CASSSQRGGQLF. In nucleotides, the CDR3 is TGTGCCAGCAGTTCGCAGCGGGGGGGCCAGCTCTTC.

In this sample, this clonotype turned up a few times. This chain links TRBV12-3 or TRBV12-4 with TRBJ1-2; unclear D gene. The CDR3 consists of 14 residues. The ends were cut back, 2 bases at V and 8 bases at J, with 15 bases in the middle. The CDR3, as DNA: TGTGCCAGCAGTTTATTTACGGGCCTGTGGGGCTACACCTTC. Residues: CASSLFTGLWGYTF.

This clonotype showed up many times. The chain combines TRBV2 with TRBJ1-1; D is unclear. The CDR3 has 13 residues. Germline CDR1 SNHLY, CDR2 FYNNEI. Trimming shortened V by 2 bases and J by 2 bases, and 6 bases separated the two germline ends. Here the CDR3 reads CASSEWSNTEAFF. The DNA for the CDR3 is TGTGCCAGCAGTGAATGGAGTAACACTGAAGCTTTCTTT.

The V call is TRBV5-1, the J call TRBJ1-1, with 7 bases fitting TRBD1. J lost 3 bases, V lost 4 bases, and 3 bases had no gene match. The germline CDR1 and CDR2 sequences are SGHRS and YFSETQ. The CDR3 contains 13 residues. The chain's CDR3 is CASSHTGDTEAFF. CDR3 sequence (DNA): TGCGCCAGCAGCCATACAGGGGACACTGAAGCTTTCTTT. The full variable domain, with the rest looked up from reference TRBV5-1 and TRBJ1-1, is KAGVTQTPRYLIKTRGQQVTLSCSPISGHRSVSWYQQTPGQGLQFLFEYFSETQRNKGNFPGRFSGRQFSNSRSEMNVSTLELGDSALYLCASSHTGDTEAFFGQGTRLTVV.

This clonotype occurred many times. The CDR3 is CASNAGTASSYEQYF. The CDR3 DNA sequence: TGTGCCAGCAATGCCGGGACAGCGAGCTCCTACGAGCAGTACTTC. V gene TRBV6-2 or TRBV6-3 combines with J gene TRBJ2-7, with 7 positions matching TRBD1. J lost 0 bases, V lost 7 bases, and 9 bases had no gene match. In germline, CDR1 is MNHEY, CDR2 SVGEGT. The CDR3 sequence is 15 residues long.

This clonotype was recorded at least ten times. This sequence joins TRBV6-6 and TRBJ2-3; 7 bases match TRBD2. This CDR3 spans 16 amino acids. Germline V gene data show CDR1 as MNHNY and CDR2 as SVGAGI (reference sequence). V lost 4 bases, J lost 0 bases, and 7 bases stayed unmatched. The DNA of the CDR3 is TGTGCCAGCAGTTCCCCCCTAGCGGATAGCACAGATACGCAGTATTTT. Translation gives CASSSPLADSTDTQYF.

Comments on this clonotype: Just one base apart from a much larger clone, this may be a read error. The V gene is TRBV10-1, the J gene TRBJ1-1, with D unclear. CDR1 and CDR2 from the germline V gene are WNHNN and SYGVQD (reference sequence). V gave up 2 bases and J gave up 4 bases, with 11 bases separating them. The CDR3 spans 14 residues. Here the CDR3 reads CASSESGRVTEAFF. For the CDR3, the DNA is TGCGCCAGCAGTGAGAGCGGTAGGGTCACTGAAGCTTTCTTT.

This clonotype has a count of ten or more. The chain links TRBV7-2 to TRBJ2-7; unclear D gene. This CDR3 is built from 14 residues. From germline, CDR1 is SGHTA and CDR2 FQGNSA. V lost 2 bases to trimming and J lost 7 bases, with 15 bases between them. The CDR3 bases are TGTGCCAGCAGCTTAACAGCAGCTCTCTCAGAGCAGTACTTC. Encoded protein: CASSLTAALSEQYF.

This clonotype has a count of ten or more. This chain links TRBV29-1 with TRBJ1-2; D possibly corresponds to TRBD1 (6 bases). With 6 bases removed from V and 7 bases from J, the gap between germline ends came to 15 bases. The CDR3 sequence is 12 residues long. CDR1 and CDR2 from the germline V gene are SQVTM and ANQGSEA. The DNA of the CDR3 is TGCAGCGTCTCCTTGCAGGGGCTTGGCTACACCTTC. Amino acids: CSVSLQGLGYTF.

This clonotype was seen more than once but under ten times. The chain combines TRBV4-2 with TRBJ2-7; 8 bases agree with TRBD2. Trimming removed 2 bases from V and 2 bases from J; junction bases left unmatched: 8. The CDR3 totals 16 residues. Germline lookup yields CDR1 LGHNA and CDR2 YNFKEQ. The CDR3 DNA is TGTGCCAGCAGCCAATACGGGGGGGGCAGGACCTACGAGCAGTACTTC. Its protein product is CASSQYGGGRTYEQYF.

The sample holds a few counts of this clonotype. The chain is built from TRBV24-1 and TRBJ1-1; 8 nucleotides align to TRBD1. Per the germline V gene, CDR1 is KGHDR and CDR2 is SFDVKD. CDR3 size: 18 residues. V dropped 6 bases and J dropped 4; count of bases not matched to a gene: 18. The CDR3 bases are TGTGCCACCAGTCAACCACGGTCCGGGACAGGAAGAGGCACTGAAGCTTTCTTT. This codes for CATSQPRSGTGRGTEAFF.

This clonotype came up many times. Here the CDR3 reads CASSQQGQHTEAFF. As DNA, the CDR3 is TGTGCCAGCAGCCAACAGGGACAGCACACTGAAGCTTTCTTT. The V and J genes are TRBV11-2 and TRBJ1-1; 7 nucleotides match TRBD1. CDR3 length equals 14 residues. Looked up from germline, CDR1 is SGHAT and CDR2 is FQNNGV. V lost 5 bases to trimming and J lost 3 bases; unmatched junction nucleotides: 6.

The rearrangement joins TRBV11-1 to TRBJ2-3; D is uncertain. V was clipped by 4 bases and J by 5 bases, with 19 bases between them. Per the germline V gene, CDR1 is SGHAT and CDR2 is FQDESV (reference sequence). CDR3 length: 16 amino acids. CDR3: CASSSLFLDGQDTQYF. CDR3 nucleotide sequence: TGTGCCAGCAGCTCTCTATTCCTGGACGGGCAAGATACGCAGTATTTT. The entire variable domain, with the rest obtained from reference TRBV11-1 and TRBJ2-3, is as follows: EAEVAQSPRYKITEKSQAVAFWCDPISGHATLYWYRQILGQGPELLVQFQDESVVDDSQLPKDRFSAERLKGVDSTLKIQPAELGDSAMYLCASSSLFLDGQDTQYFGPGTRLTVL.

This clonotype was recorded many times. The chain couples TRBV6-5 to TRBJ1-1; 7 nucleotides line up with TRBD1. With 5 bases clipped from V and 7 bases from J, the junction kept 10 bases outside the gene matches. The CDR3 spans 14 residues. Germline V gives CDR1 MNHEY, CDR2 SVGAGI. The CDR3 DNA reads TGTGCCAGCAGTCTACCGGGACAGAAGGATGAAGCTTTCTTT. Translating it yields CASSLPGQKDEAFF.

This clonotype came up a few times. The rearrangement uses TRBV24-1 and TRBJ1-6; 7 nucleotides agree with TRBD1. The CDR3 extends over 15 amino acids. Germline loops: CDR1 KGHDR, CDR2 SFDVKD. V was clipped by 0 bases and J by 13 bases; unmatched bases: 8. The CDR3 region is CATSDLRDRIKPLHF. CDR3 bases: TGTGCCACCAGTGATTTGAGGGACAGAATTAAGCCCCTCCACTTT.

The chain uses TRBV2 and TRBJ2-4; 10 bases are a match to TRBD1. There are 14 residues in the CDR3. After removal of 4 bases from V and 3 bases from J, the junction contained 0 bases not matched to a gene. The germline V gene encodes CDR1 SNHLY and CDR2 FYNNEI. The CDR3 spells CASSGTGGKNIQYF. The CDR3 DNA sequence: TGTGCCAGCAGTGGGACAGGGGGCAAAAACATTCAGTACTTC.